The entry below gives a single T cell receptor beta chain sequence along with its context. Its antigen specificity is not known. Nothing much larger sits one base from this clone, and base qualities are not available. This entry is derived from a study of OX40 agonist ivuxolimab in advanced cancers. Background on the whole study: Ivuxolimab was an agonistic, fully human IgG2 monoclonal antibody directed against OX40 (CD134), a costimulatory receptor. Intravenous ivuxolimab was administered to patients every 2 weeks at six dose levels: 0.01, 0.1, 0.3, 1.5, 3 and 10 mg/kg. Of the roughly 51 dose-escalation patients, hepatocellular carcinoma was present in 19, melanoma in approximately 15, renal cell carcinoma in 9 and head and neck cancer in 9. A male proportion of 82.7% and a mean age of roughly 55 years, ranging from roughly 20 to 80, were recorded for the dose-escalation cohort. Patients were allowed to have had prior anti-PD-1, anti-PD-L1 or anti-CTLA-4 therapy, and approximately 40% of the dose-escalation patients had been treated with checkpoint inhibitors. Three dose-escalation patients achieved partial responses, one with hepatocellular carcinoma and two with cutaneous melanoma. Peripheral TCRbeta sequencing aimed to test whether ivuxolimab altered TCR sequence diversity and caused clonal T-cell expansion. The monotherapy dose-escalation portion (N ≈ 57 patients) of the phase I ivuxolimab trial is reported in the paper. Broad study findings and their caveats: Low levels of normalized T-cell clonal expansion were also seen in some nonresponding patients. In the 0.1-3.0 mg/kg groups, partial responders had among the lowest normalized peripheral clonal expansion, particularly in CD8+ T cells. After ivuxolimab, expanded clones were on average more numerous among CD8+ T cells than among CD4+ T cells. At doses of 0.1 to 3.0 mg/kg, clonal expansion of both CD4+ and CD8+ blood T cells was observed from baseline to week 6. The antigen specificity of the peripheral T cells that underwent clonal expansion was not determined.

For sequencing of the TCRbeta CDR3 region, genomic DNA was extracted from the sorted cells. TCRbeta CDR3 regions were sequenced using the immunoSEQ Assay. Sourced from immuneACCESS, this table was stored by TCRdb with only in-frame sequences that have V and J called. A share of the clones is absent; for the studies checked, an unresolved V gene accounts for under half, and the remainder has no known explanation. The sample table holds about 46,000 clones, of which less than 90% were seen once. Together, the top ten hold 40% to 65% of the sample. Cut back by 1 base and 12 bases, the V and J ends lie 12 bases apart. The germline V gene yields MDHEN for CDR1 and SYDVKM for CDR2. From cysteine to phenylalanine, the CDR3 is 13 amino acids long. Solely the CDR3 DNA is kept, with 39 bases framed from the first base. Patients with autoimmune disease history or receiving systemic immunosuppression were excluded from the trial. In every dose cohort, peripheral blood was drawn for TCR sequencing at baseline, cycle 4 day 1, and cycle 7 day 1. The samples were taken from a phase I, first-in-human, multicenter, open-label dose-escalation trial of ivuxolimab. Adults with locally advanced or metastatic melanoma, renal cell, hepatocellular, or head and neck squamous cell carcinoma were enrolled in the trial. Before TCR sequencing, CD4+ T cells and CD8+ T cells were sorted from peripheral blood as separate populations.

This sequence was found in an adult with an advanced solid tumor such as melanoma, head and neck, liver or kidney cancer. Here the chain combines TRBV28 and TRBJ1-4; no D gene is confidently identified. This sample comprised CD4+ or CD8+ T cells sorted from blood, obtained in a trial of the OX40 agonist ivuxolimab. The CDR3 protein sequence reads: CASSLSDGRQLFF. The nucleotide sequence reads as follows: TGTGCCAGCAGTTTATCTGACGGACGGCAACTGTTTTTT.